This TCR beta chain came from a study of a mutant IDH1 vaccine in newly diagnosed glioma. Across the study: It was radiotherapy, temozolomide, or both that patients received previously, with most receiving both. The study's findings and limits: Pseudoprogression appeared unlinked to shifts in leading peripheral T cell clonotypes. Detectable vaccine-induced immune responses arose in almost 95% of patients.

As regards this clone: Its matching antigen is unknown.

Method: immunoSEQ multiplex PCR; TCRdb's copy keeps in-frame clones and lacks some. The table shows around 88,000 clones, with roughly 78% occurring only once. Documented time point: baseline, week 1 (first vaccination visit). Treatment denoted: pre-vaccination baseline after standard-of-care therapy. V lost 3 bases to trimming and J lost 5 bases; unmatched junction nucleotides: 6. The germline gives CDR1 SNHLY, CDR2 FYNNEI. This CDR3 comprises 15 residues. The source of this sequence is a man aged 40-55 years with glioma. The gene calls are TRBV2 and TRBJ1-4; the match to TRBD1 covers 7 bases. This material consisted of PBMCs, taken from a glioma patient treated with radiotherapy, temozolomide or both. Here the CDR3 reads CASSELGQRNEKLFF. The CDR3 DNA is TGTGCCAGCAGTGAGTTGGGACAGAGGAATGAAAAACTGTTTTTT.